Below are 19 T cell receptor beta chains sequenced from a single sample in a study of T cell responses to AZD1222 COVID-19 vaccine. The method was immunoSEQ multiplex PCR; TCRdb's version includes in-frame clones alone and lacks a portion of them. The table includes about 130,000 clones, about 90% detected once. The sample consisted of peripheral blood, taken on day 0 of AZD1222 vaccination. All receptors come from an adult in good health.

This chain uses TRBV6-1 with TRBJ2-7; the match to TRBD2 covers 11 bases. V dropped 0 bases and J dropped 2; count of bases not matched to a gene: 0. This CDR3 has 15 amino acids. Germline lookup yields CDR1 MNHNS and CDR2 SASEGT. This chain's CDR3 is CASSEASGGAYEQYF. CDR3 in DNA: TGTGCCAGCAGTGAAGCTAGCGGGGGGGCCTACGAGCAGTACTTC.

V usage is TRBV3-1 (or the pseudogene TRBV3-2) and J usage is TRBJ1-1, with TRBD1 matching 8 bases. The CDR3 sequence is 11 residues long. The J segment lost 9 bases and the V segment lost 3 bases, leaving 0 bases of the junction unmatched. The V gene's germline CDR1 is LGHDT and CDR2 YNNKEL (reference sequence). CDR3 loop: CASSHRGQAFF. CDR3 DNA sequence: TGTGCCAGCAGCCACAGGGGGCAAGCTTTCTTT.

The J gene is TRBJ2-7, the V gene TRBV3-1 (or the pseudogene TRBV3-2), with TRBD2 matching over 8 bases. Trimming removed 0 bases from V and 0 bases from J; junction bases left unmatched: 10. Germline CDR1 and CDR2: LGHDT and YNNKEL (reference sequence). The CDR3 spans 18 residues. CDR3 in DNA: TGTGCCAGCAGCCAAGATTCAGCGGGGGCACTGCCCTCCTACGAGCAGTACTTC. This codes for CASSQDSAGALPSYEQYF.

This chain links TRBV27 with TRBJ1-2; 9 nucleotides align to TRBD1. J gave up 6 bases and V 6 bases, and 8 bases lay outside the gene matches. The germline V gene has CDR1 MNHEY and CDR2 SMNVEV (reference sequence). The CDR3 length is 14 residues. DNA of the CDR3: TGTGCCAGCAGGAATGGGGACAGGGTGAATGGCTACACCTTC. It codes for CASRNGDRVNGYTF.

The chain combines TRBV19 with TRBJ1-5, with D perhaps matching TRBD1 (5 bases). The germline gives CDR1 LNHDA, CDR2 SQIVND (reference sequence). Trimming removed 3 bases at V and 5 bases at J, with 11 bases between. The CDR3 is made up of 14 amino acids. The CDR3 loop reads CASSIRDFYQPQHF. CDR3 coding DNA: TGTGCCAGTAGTATCCGGGACTTTTATCAGCCCCAGCATTTT.

V usage is TRBV7-9 and J usage is TRBJ1-2; D is possibly TRBD1 (6 bases). The CDR3 runs to 15 residues. Germline-derived CDR1 and CDR2 are SEHNR and FQNEAQ (reference sequence). The V end was cut by 0 bases, the J end by 0 bases, with 8 bases between. The CDR3 protein is CASSLAQGTNYGYTF. CDR3 nucleotides: TGTGCCAGCAGCTTAGCACAGGGAACTAACTATGGCTACACCTTC.

The chain employs TRBV5-4 and TRBJ2-7, with 10 nucleotides matching TRBD2. J gave up 2 bases and V 3 bases, and 5 bases lay outside the gene matches. The CDR3 is made up of 15 amino acids. Germline CDR1 and CDR2: SGHNT and YYREEE (reference sequence). CDR3 bases: TGTGCCAGCAGCTCTCTAGCGGGGGCCACCTACGAGCAGTACTTC. Translation gives CASSSLAGATYEQYF. The full variable domain, with the rest looked up from reference TRBV5-4 and TRBJ2-7, is ETGVTQSPTHLIKTRGQQVTLRCSSQSGHNTVSWYQQALGQGPQFIFQYYREEENGRGNFPPRFSGLQFPNYSSELNVNALELDDSALYLCASSSLAGATYEQYFGPGTRLTVT.

This clone appeared a single time. The chain combines TRBV6-2 or TRBV6-3 with TRBJ1-2; D is possibly TRBD1 (5 bases). Trimming took off 5 bases at V and 8 bases at J, with 18 bases between the two ends. This CDR3 is 14 amino acids long. The germline V gene encodes CDR1 MNHEY and CDR2 SVGEGT. The CDR3 is CASSDRQSTPGYTF. The CDR3 DNA follows: TGTGCCAGCAGTGACCGACAGAGCACCCCAGGCTACACCTTC.

The CDR3 bases are TGTGCCAGCAGCCAACAACCGGGACCACACTATGGCTACACCTTC. Translation: CASSQQPGPHYGYTF. The chain links TRBV3-1 (or the pseudogene TRBV3-2) to TRBJ1-2, with a tentative D call TRBD1 (5 bases). The CDR3 runs 15 residues. The V gene lost 2 bases and the J gene lost 3 bases, with 13 bases spanning the gap. Germline assignment: CDR1 LGHDT and CDR2 YNNKEL (reference sequence).

The genes are TRBV5-1 and TRBJ2-7; 8 nucleotides align to TRBD1. The CDR3 totals 16 residues. Germline V gene sequence: CDR1 SGHRS, CDR2 YFSETQ. V shed 0 bases, J shed 2 bases, and the junction held 7 bases outside the gene matches. The CDR3 here is CASSLASGQGAYEQYF. The CDR3 DNA sequence: TGCGCCAGCAGCTTGGCCTCAGGACAGGGCGCCTACGAGCAGTACTTC.

The chain uses TRBV5-4 and TRBJ2-7, with TRBD1 identical over 9 bases. V shed 5 bases and J 5 bases; nucleotides not matched to a gene: 11. CDR3 size: 15 residues. Germline CDR1 reads SGHNT; CDR2 reads YYREEE (reference sequence). The CDR3 DNA is TGTGCCAGCAGATTTGGGGTGGGGACAGGGAACGAGCAGTACTTC. It yields the protein CASRFGVGTGNEQYF. Looking up the rest from reference TRBV5-4 and TRBJ2-7 gives the full variable domain: ETGVTQSPTHLIKTRGQQVTLRCSSQSGHNTVSWYQQALGQGPQFIFQYYREEENGRGNFPPRFSGLQFPNYSSELNVNALELDDSALYLCASRFGVGTGNEQYFGPGTRLTVT.

The chain uses TRBV3-1 (or the pseudogene TRBV3-2) and TRBJ2-7, with TRBD1 matching 7 bases. Germline trimming cut 3 bases from V and 5 bases from J; bases unmatched to any gene: 1. There are 12 residues in the CDR3. CDR1 LGHDT and CDR2 YNNKEL come from the germline V gene (reference sequence). The CDR3: CASSHGTDEQYF. In DNA form, the CDR3 reads TGTGCCAGCAGCCATGGGACAGACGAGCAGTACTTC.

This chain connects TRBV18 to TRBJ2-7; D tentatively reads TRBD1 or TRBD2 (6 bases each). Trimming shortened V by 5 bases and J by 6 bases, and 17 bases separated the two germline ends. CDR3 length: 14 amino acids. Per the germline V gene, CDR1 is KGHSH and CDR2 is LQKENI. CDR3 protein: CASSSVGGLGEQYF. For the CDR3, the DNA is TGTGCCAGCTCAAGCGTAGGGGGACTGGGCGAGCAGTACTTC.

The J gene is TRBJ1-2, the V gene TRBV6-2 or TRBV6-3, with 7 bases identical to TRBD1. Germline-derived CDR1 and CDR2 are MNHEY and SVGEGT. The J segment lost 5 bases and the V segment lost 4 bases, leaving 7 bases of the junction unmatched. The CDR3 is made up of 14 amino acids. The CDR3: CASSSGTELYGYTF. Here the CDR3 DNA reads TGTGCCAGCAGTTCGGGGACAGAGCTATATGGCTACACCTTC.

The V and J genes are TRBV7-2 and TRBJ1-4, with D unresolved. Trimming stripped 5 bases from V and 4 bases from J, with 11 bases between. The CDR3 has 14 residues. CDR1 and CDR2 from the germline V gene are SGHTA and FQGNSA. CDR3 DNA: TGTGCCAGCAGCCCCATGGGCCTTAATGAAAAACTGTTTTTT. It encodes CASSPMGLNEKLFF.

The chain combines TRBV7-2 with TRBJ1-1; 10 nucleotides match TRBD1. Germline trimming cut 5 bases from V and 6 bases from J; bases unmatched to any gene: 6. Germline loops: CDR1 SGHTA, CDR2 FQGNSA. The CDR3 length is 14 residues. In DNA, the CDR3 is TGTGCCAGCAGCCCCCGGGACAGGGGATCTGAAGCTTTCTTT. It is translated as CASSPRDRGSEAFF. The variable domain in full, with the rest retrieved from reference TRBV7-2 and TRBJ1-1, is GAGVSQSPSNKVTEKGKDVELRCDPISGHTALYWYRQSLGQGLEFLIYFQGNSAPDKSGLPSDRFSAERTGGSVSTLTIQRTQQEDSAVYLCASSPRDRGSEAFFGQGTRLTVV.

Here the CDR3 reads CASSYYGGVDYEQYF. The CDR3 bases are TGTGCCAGCAGTTACTACGGGGGGGTGGACTACGAGCAGTACTTC. The chain has TRBV6-2 or TRBV6-3 and TRBJ2-7; 8 nucleotides match TRBD2. The CDR3 contains 15 residues. V shed 1 base, J shed 3 bases, and the junction held 5 bases outside the gene matches. Germline CDR1 reads MNHEY; CDR2 reads SVGEGT.

The rearrangement uses TRBV7-9 and TRBJ1-2; tentative D call: TRBD1 (5 bases). Germline V gene sequence: CDR1 SEHNR, CDR2 FQNEAQ (reference sequence). V lost 3 bases and J 4 bases, leaving 15 bases between the germline ends. The CDR3 covers 15 residues. In nucleotides, the CDR3 is TGTGCCAGCAGCTTGGAGGGAGGGGAGGCCTATGGCTACACCTTC. Amino acids: CASSLEGGEAYGYTF.

V gene TRBV25-1 combines with J gene TRBJ1-4, with a possible D match to TRBD1 (5 bases). The germline V and J ends were trimmed by 2 bases and 0 bases, with 7 bases remaining between them. Germline CDR1 MGHDK, CDR2 SYGVNS. There are 15 residues in the CDR3. Here the CDR3 DNA reads TGTGCCAGCAGTGAAGGGGCCTCAACTAATGAAAAACTGTTTTTT. This gives the protein CASSEGASTNEKLFF.